The T cell receptor beta chain described here comes from a study of T cell responses to AZD1222 COVID-19 vaccine. Assay used: immunoSEQ multiplex PCR; TCRdb lists only in-frame clones, some missing. Altogether about 120,000 clones are present, 92% being singletons, with the ten largest covering approximately 8%. Remarks on this clone: Its antigen is unknown.

Study-wide findings and caveats: Unmutated variant regions are reportedly the target of nearly half of TCRs that are spike-specific. An increase in Spike-specific TCR breadth and depth was observed after two AZD1222 doses. Baseline testing showed seropositivity in only six AZD1222 recipients.

Germline loops: CDR1 MNHEY, CDR2 SVGAGI. This CDR3 spans 15 amino acids. V lost 6 bases to trimming and J lost 4 bases, with 16 bases between them. The clonotype was recovered from an adult in good health. The chain is built from TRBV6-5 and TRBJ1-3, with no clear D. Sample: peripheral blood, taken on day 0 of AZD1222 vaccination. CDR3 coding DNA: TGTGCCAGCAGACAAAGTATGGTGGGGGGAAACACCATATATTTT. Its translation: CASRQSMVGGNTIYF.